The clone carrying this T cell receptor (beta chain) was observed a few times. This sample is part of a study of T-cell reconstitution after alpha-beta-depleted transplantation in children. Unique molecular identifiers were used to barcode this TCRbeta library. One entry per CDR3 protein, called by TCRdb with MiXCR from the PCR reads. The table lists 150,000 to 200,000 distinct CDR3 sequences, roughly 6.8% of them singletons. CDR3 length equals 13 residues. The germline V and J ends were trimmed by 0 bases and 3 bases, with 5 bases remaining between them. Germline V lookup: CDR1 SEHNR, CDR2 FQNEAQ (reference sequence).

This rearrangement joins TRBV7-9 to TRBJ1-2; D is ambiguous. This specimen was PBMCs from the stem cell graft donor, taken from the stem cell graft. The sequence was collected from a human donor who donated a stem cell graft to a child with Wiskott-Aldrich syndrome. The CDR3 DNA follows: TGTGCCAGCAGCTTAGCGACTGACTATGGCTACACCTTC. Its protein is CASSLATDYGYTF.